The 13 T cell receptor beta chains in this list originate from one sample, sequenced in a study of early T cells in non-severe SARS-CoV-2 infection. One entry per CDR3 protein, called by TCRdb with MiXCR from the 5' RACE reads. The sample carries about 80,000 distinct CDR3 sequences, roughly 12% recorded once. The sequenced sample consisted of whole blood. The source of these receptors is an adult who was a healthcare worker with PCR-confirmed SARS-CoV-2 infection or an uninfected control (not recorded which).

This clonotype has at least ten counts. The V gene is TRBV9, the J gene TRBJ1-2; D might be TRBD1 (5 bases). The CDR3 consists of 14 residues. The germline CDR1 and CDR2 sequences are SGDLS and YYNGEE. With 0 bases removed from V and 8 bases from J, the gap between germline ends came to 14 bases. The DNA of the CDR3 is TGTGCCAGCAGCGTAGCAGTCTACGGGGGAGGCTACACCTTC. Translation gives CASSVAVYGGGYTF.

This clonotype was counted between two and nine times. V usage is TRBV15 and J usage is TRBJ1-1; tentative D call: TRBD1 (5 bases). The ends were cut back, 0 bases at V and 4 bases at J, with 15 bases in the middle. CDR1 is LNHNV and CDR2 is YYDKDF in the germline V gene (reference sequence). The CDR3 extends over 16 amino acids. This CDR3 reads CATSRDRAGPGTEAFF. The CDR3 nucleotides are TGTGCCACCAGCAGAGACCGGGCAGGGCCCGGCACTGAAGCTTTCTTT.

This clonotype showed up just a few times. The V call is TRBV30, the J call TRBJ2-4; D uncertain. V shed 4 bases and J shed 5 bases, with 9 bases lying between them. Germline assignment: CDR1 GTSNPN and CDR2 SVGIG (reference sequence). This CDR3 region has 12 residues. The CDR3 nucleotides are TGTGCCTGGATTATTACGGAAAACATTCAGTACTTC. Translated: CAWIITENIQYF.

The sample holds many counts of this clonotype. V and J are TRBV7-9 and TRBJ2-7; D is possibly TRBD1 (5 bases). Deletions cut 1 base from V and 6 bases from J, with 13 bases between. Germline V gene lookup returns CDR1 SEHNR and CDR2 FQNEAQ (reference sequence). The CDR3 is 14 residues long. The CDR3 protein is CASSLEGMFREQYF. DNA for the CDR3: TGTGCCAGCAGCTTAGAGGGGATGTTTCGCGAGCAGTACTTC.

CDR3 DNA: TGTGCCAGCAGTAGCGGGACGGGGCGAACAGATACGCAGTATTTT. Translating gives CASSSGTGRTDTQYF. V gene TRBV6-4 combines with J gene TRBJ2-3; TRBD2 matches at 7 bases. CDR1 is MRHNA, CDR2 SNTAGT, per germline. CDR3 length equals 15 residues. V gave up 5 bases and J gave up 3 bases; unmatched junction bases: 8.

In its sample, this clonotype was seen many times. V usage is TRBV28 and J usage is TRBJ2-5; D might be TRBD2 (5 bases). Germline V lookup: CDR1 MDHEN, CDR2 SYDVKM. V was shortened by 3 bases and J by 1 base, with 12 bases between the two germline ends. This CDR3 contains 15 residues. CDR3 sequence: CASSFHRGLQETQYF. For the CDR3, the DNA is TGTGCCAGCAGTTTTCACAGAGGACTCCAAGAGACCCAGTACTTC.

This clonotype came up a few times. The chain's CDR3 is CSVGAGTETQYF. In nucleotides, the CDR3 is TGCAGCGTTGGGGCAGGGACAGAGACCCAGTACTTC. The J gene is TRBJ2-5, the V gene TRBV29-1, with D perhaps given as TRBD1 or TRBD2 (5 bases each). CDR3 length: 12 residues. The germline V gene encodes CDR1 SQVTM and CDR2 ANQGSEA. V was trimmed by 4 bases and J by 4 bases, leaving 10 bases between them. Filled out from reference TRBV29-1 and TRBJ2-5, the complete variable domain reads SAVISQKPSRDICQRGTSLTIQCQVDSQVTMMFWYRQQPGQSLTLIATANQGSEATYESGFVIDKFPISRPNLTFSTLTVSNMSPEDSSIYLCSVGAGTETQYFGPGTRLLVL.

The chain uses TRBV20-1 and TRBJ2-5; D is perhaps TRBD2 (5 bases). Germline CDR1 DFQATT, CDR2 SNEGSKA (reference sequence). V dropped 3 bases and J dropped 6 bases, with 14 bases sitting between them. The CDR3 runs 13 residues. The CDR3 region is CSASGPEGKTQYF. DNA for the CDR3: TGCAGTGCTAGCGGTCCAGAGGGAAAGACCCAGTACTTC.

The chain joins TRBV12-3 or TRBV12-4 to TRBJ1-2, with D uncertain. The CDR3 is 15 residues long. The V end lost 6 bases, the J end lost 4 bases, and 18 bases lay between the germline ends. CDR3 in DNA: TGTGCCAGCAGCCACCCTCTCTTAGGCGCCTATGGCTACACCTTC. Encoded protein: CASSHPLLGAYGYTF.

At least ten counts were recorded for this clonotype. The chain has TRBV11-2 and TRBJ2-2; TRBD2 matches 7 bases. Per germline, CDR1 SGHAT and CDR2 FQNNGV. This CDR3 has 17 amino acids. J lost 9 bases, V lost 0 bases, and 13 bases had no gene match. CDR3 residues: CASSLDGRTRSPRELFF. The CDR3 DNA reads TGTGCCAGCAGCTTAGATGGTAGGACTAGAAGCCCTCGGGAGCTGTTTTTT.

The table lists this clonotype with a few counts. The chain combines TRBV6-5 with TRBJ2-7; TRBD1 agrees at 8 bases. In germline, CDR1 is MNHEY, CDR2 SVGAGI. Trimming cost V 4 bases and J 4 bases; bases outside gene matches: 6. The CDR3 contains 14 residues. CDR3 sequence (DNA): TGTGCCAGCAGTTCCGGACAGGGCGAGTACGAGCAGTACTTC. Protein product: CASSSGQGEYEQYF.

This clonotype was detected many times. The chain carries TRBV6-5 and TRBJ1-5; D not certain. This CDR3 contains 15 residues. From germline, CDR1 is MNHEY and CDR2 SVGAGI. The DNA of the CDR3 is TGTGCATCCGGGGATGGGCCCTTAAGCAATCAGCCCCAGCATTTT. Translating it yields CASGDGPLSNQPQHF.

There are a few counts of this clonotype. V is TRBV24-1 and J is TRBJ2-5; maybe TRBD2 (5 bases). CDR1 and CDR2 from the germline V gene are KGHDR and SFDVKD. The CDR3 is 15 residues long. Trimming stripped 3 bases from V and 5 bases from J, with 15 bases between. CDR3 region: CATSDPSRGLETQYF. CDR3 nucleotide sequence: TGTGCCACCAGTGATCCATCTCGGGGATTGGAGACCCAGTACTTC.